A selection of T cell receptor beta chains follows, all from one sample in a study of sequential checkpoint blockade in melanoma. Clones were read by immunoSEQ multiplex PCR, and TCRdb kept only the in-frame ones, dropping some. The table includes about 19,000 clones, over 60% detected once. Sample: CD8+ T cells sorted from blood (inferred from file names), taken from a patient given nivolumab and ipilimumab in sequence. All receptors come from a human donor with melanoma. The CDR3 runs from the conserved cysteine through the conserved F or W. A D gene is named only where the DNA matches it firmly.

d_call,j_call,v_call,cdr3_aa
-,TRBJ2-7,TRBV11-2,CASSFDAGNYEQYF
TRBD1,TRBJ2-7,TRBV4-1,CASSLGQGAYEQYF
TRBD1,TRBJ1-5,TRBV19,CASSPTGYSNQPQHF
-,TRBJ2-7,TRBV7-6,CASSSPQDGWVEQYF
-,TRBJ1-4,TRBV28,CASSLTGPWAKLFF
TRBD1,TRBJ2-7,TRBV5-8,CASSSGQGLLEQYF
TRBD2,TRBJ2-1,TRBV11-3,CASSLEVTSGYNEQFF
TRBD1,TRBJ2-7,TRBV6-1,CASSSQGSYYEQYF
TRBD1,TRBJ2-3,TRBV6-6,CASSPMGQGFTDTQYF
-,TRBJ1-2,TRBV21-1,CASSKDGDRVYGYTF
TRBD1,TRBJ2-2,TRBV4-3,CASSQAPGPGQGLSTGELFF
TRBD2,TRBJ2-1,TRBV6-4,CASSEGLGSYNEQFF
TRBD2,TRBJ2-1,TRBV4-3,CASSQATRLASYNEQFF
-,TRBJ1-4,TRBV2,CASSEADGLRGLFF
-,TRBJ2-1,TRBV7-9,CASSLESGAYNEQFF
-,TRBJ2-5,TRBV10-3,CAISESFAGSQETQYF
-,TRBJ1-6,TRBV28,CASSLHSSGDSPLHF
TRBD1,TRBJ2-1,TRBV6-4,CASSGGQGRTYNEQFF
-,TRBJ1-2,TRBV7-9,CASSPGHIYGYTF